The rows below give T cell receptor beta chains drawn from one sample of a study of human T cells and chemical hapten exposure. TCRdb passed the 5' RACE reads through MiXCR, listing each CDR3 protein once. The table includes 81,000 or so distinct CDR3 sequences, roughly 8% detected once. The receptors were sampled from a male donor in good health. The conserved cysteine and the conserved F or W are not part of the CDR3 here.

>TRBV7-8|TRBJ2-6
ASSLAGTGTGANVRT
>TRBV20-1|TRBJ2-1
SARPSDEQF
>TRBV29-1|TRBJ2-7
SVESQRGAYEQY
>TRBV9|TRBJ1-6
ASSVDGNNSPLH
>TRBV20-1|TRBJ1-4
SAREEVEKLF
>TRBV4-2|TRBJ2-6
ASSQDQGAGANVLT
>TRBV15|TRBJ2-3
ATSRDPSGAMNTQY
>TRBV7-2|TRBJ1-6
ASSLREAKLNSPLH
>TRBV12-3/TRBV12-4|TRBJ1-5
ASSLGQGYSNQPQH
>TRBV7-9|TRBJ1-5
ASSLVGNQPQH
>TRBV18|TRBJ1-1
ASSRTGNMNTEAF
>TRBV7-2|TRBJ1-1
ASSLSGGIWTEAF
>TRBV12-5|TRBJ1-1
ASGSPGAEAF
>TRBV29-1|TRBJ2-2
SVEDTSGRGTGELF
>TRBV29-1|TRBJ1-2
SVGLLGGPRDYGYT
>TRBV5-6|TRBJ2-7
ASSLGQGPYEQY
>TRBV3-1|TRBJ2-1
ASSSTTGTSPNNEQF
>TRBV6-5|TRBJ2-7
ASSYSGQGGEQY
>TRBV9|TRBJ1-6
ASSAGPLSSYNSPLH
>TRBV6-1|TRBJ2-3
ASTPYGDTQY
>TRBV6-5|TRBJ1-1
ASTGGDRAF
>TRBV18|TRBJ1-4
ASSSGQSTNEKLF
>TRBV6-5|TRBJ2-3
ASSNPGTDTQY
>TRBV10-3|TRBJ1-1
AIRWTANTEAF
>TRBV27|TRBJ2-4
ASRSSNRVPTKNIQY
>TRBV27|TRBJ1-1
ASSLGPGTEAF
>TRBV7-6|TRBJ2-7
ASSLSAGSYEQY
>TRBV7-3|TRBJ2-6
ASSSRLAGGLRSGANVLT
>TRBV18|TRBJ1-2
ASSPQDYYGYT
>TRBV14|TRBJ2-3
ASSQHLAGVTDTQY
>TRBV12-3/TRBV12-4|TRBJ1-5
ASSSTGGRGPQH
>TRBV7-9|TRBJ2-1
ASSSLGQEDNEQF
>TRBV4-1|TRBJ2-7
ASSPGTPQSYEQY
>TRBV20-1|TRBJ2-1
SAPNPSGRNEQF
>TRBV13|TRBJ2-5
ASSLNLGETQY